This is a list of T cell receptor beta chains from one sample in a study of T cells in Graves' hyperthyroidism and ophthalmopathy. TCRdb called the multiplex PCR reads again in MiXCR, with one record for every CDR3 protein. The sample contains around 570,000 distinct CDR3 sequences, just under 20% of which appear only once. The sample taken for sequencing was blood. The source of these receptors is a man aged 35 to 55 with Graves' ophthalmopathy. CDR3s include the opening cysteine and the closing phenylalanine or tryptophan. The D gene is left open where the match is weak. Clone size is shown for a subset of rows, as once, few, many or a class of expanded clone.

TRBJ1-6 TRBV20-1 many TRBD1 CSATRDRVGGSPLHF TGCAGTGCTACCCGCGACAGGGTCGGAGGTTCACCCCTCCACTTT
TRBJ1-5 TRBV6-2/TRBV6-3 few . CASIPQVGYQPQHF TGTGCCAGCATTCCCCAGGTAGGGTATCAGCCCCAGCATTTT
TRBJ2-1 TRBV28 many TRBD2 CASSPPWYLTSGDEQFF TGTGCCAGCAGCCCCCCTTGGTATTTGACTAGCGGGGATGAGCAGTTCTTC
TRBJ1-5 TRBV2 . . CASSGQGWGDQPQHF TGTGCCAGCAGTGGGCAGGGGTGGGGGGATCAGCCCCAGCATTTT
TRBJ1-2 TRBV28 many TRBD1 CASREGQGAINGYTF TGTGCCAGCAGGGAAGGACAGGGGGCGATAAATGGCTACACCTTC
TRBJ1-6 TRBV6-1 few . CASSELSVINSPLHF TGTGCCAGCAGTGAATTATCAGTGATAAATTCACCCCTCCACTTT
TRBJ2-5 TRBV5-1 few . CASSLVAGSQETQYF TGCGCCAGCAGCTTGGTGGCAGGGTCACAGGAGACCCAGTACTTC
TRBJ1-2 TRBV11-1 . TRBD1 CASSSDRGSGYTF TGTGCCAGCAGCTCGGACAGGGGAAGCGGCTACACCTTC
TRBJ2-2 TRBV7-9 . TRBD1 CASSFGTGSTGELFF TGTGCCAGCAGCTTCGGGACAGGGTCGACCGGGGAGCTGTTTTTT
TRBJ1-1 TRBV30 few . CAWSVLSGEAFF TGTGCCTGGAGTGTTCTGAGTGGTGAAGCTTTCTTT
TRBJ1-1 TRBV2 few . CASKGDGQAFF TGTGCCAGCAAGGGGGACGGCCAAGCTTTCTTT
TRBJ1-1 TRBV6-2/TRBV6-3 few TRBD1 CASSPPLTGTTEAFF TGTGCCAGCAGTCCCCCCCTGACAGGGACCACTGAAGCTTTCTTT
TRBJ2-5 TRBV27 . . CVSSSGMAGKETQYF TGTGTCAGCAGTTCGGGGATGGCGGGCAAAGAGACCCAGTACTTC
TRBJ1-5 TRBV27 . . CASSLSEAGRGSNQPQHF TGTGCCAGCAGCCTTTCAGAGGCGGGGAGAGGGAGCAATCAGCCCCAGCATTTT
TRBJ1-1 TRBV12-3/TRBV12-4 many TRBD1 CASPLARTGVGEAFF TGTGCCAGCCCTCTAGCCCGGACAGGGGTTGGTGAAGCTTTCTTT
TRBJ2-3 TRBV20-1 few . CSARPGTFQRVTDTQYF TGCAGTGCTAGACCCGGGACTTTTCAACGGGTCACAGATACGCAGTATTTT
TRBJ2-7 TRBV28 . TRBD2 CASTLQPSGTPNRHTYEQYF TGTGCCAGCACTTTACAACCTAGCGGGACTCCAAACCGCCACACCTACGAGCAGTACTTC
TRBJ1-1 TRBV6-2/TRBV6-3 . . CASSHDSWVPEAFF TGTGCCAGCTCCCACGACAGCTGGGTCCCTGAAGCTTTCTTT
TRBJ1-2 TRBV12-3/TRBV12-4 . TRBD1 CASSPRGQGILYGYTF TGTGCCAGCAGTCCTCGCGGACAGGGAATCTTGTATGGCTACACCTTC
TRBJ2-2 TRBV7-2 . . CASSPSREARTGELFF TGTGCCAGCAGCCCATCCCGGGAAGCCCGCACCGGGGAGCTGTTTTTT
TRBJ2-3 TRBV7-9 few . CASSLANTQYF TGTGCCAGCAGCCTGGCTAATACGCAGTATTTT
TRBJ2-5 TRBV7-9 . TRBD2 CAPLPRAIAGGGSETQYF TGTGCCCCCCTCCCCCGGGCAATAGCGGGAGGTGGGTCAGAGACCCAGTACTTC
TRBJ1-1 TRBV4-3 . TRBD1 CASSRIKGQGDTEAFF TGCGCCAGCAGCCGTATTAAGGGACAGGGGGACACTGAAGCTTTCTTT
TRBJ2-7 TRBV20-1 few . CSPAQTDSYEQYF TGCAGTCCGGCCCAGACGGACTCCTACGAGCAGTACTTC
TRBJ2-1 TRBV6-1 few TRBD1 CASGGQGKGNEQFF TGTGCCAGCGGGGGACAGGGGAAGGGCAATGAGCAGTTCTTC
TRBJ2-1 TRBV5-6 few . CAWGRGGYNEQFF TGTGCGTGGGGCAGGGGAGGCTACAATGAGCAGTTCTTC
TRBJ2-1 TRBV7-9 many TRBD2 CASSSGTSGTYNEQFF TGTGCCAGCAGTTCCGGGACTAGCGGGACCTACAATGAGCAGTTCTTC
TRBJ2-3 TRBV7-6 many TRBD2 CASSLATSGGAFQSDTQYF TGTGCCAGCAGCTTGGCAACTAGCGGGGGGGCCTTTCAGTCAGATACGCAGTATTTT
TRBJ2-3 TRBV7-2 many . CASSATFTDTQYF TGTGCCAGCAGCGCGACATTCACAGATACGCAGTATTTT
TRBJ1-2 TRBV9 . . CASSVGGFDGYTF TGTGCCAGCAGCGTCGGGGGGTTCGATGGCTACACCTTC
TRBJ2-3 TRBV7-9 . TRBD1 CASSPDRARTDTQYF TGTGCCAGCAGCCCCGACAGGGCCCGCACAGATACGCAGTATTTT
TRBJ2-5 TRBV5-6 few TRBD1 CASSLGSGTVQETQYF TGTGCCAGCAGCTTGGGATCCGGGACAGTTCAAGAGACCCAGTACTTC
TRBJ1-5 TRBV20-1 few TRBD1 CSARPGTGTTPQHF TGCAGTGCTCGTCCCGGGACAGGAACCACACCCCAGCATTTT
TRBJ2-1 TRBV7-8 few . CASTPGGIYNEQFF TGTGCCAGCACCCCGGGGGGCATCTACAATGAGCAGTTCTTC
TRBJ2-3 TRBV7-2 many . CASTLVTDTQYF TGTGCCAGCACCTTAGTCACAGATACGCAGTATTTT
TRBJ2-5 TRBV12-3/TRBV12-4 . . CASSETETQYF TGTGCCAGCAGCGAAACAGAGACCCAGTACTTC
TRBJ2-6 TRBV6-9 . . CASSSLGDFGAFSGANVLTF TGTGCCAGCAGTTCATTGGGAGACTTTGGGGCCTTCTCTGGGGCCAACGTCCTGACTTTC